The 28 T cell receptor beta chains reported below all come from one sample, sequenced in a study of blood T cell repertoires in COVID-19. Assay used: immunoSEQ multiplex PCR; TCRdb lists only in-frame clones, some missing. The sample contains around 130,000 clones, about 81% of which appear only once. The source material was peripheral blood. The receptors come from a woman of 80 years or more with acute or convalescent COVID-19.

The chain has TRBV2 and TRBJ2-5, with 9 nucleotides matching TRBD2. CDR3 length: 15 amino acids. Losses at the gene ends were 6 bases for V and 5 bases for J; bases not matched to a gene: 10. Germline CDR1 SNHLY, CDR2 FYNNEI. CDR3 loop: CASRNPGLAVETQYF. CDR3 sequence (DNA): TGTGCCAGCAGGAACCCGGGACTAGCCGTGGAGACCCAGTACTTC.

The chain has TRBV9 and TRBJ1-1; D is uncertain. Germline CDR1 is SGDLS and CDR2 is YYNGEE. The CDR3 is 15 residues long. Deletions cut 0 bases from V and 0 bases from J, with 9 bases between. The CDR3, as DNA: TGTGCCAGCAGCGTAGCGGAGAGATTGAACACTGAAGCTTTCTTT. Its protein is CASSVAERLNTEAFF.

The CDR3: CASSAPSSGQVEYGYTF. CDR3 DNA: TGTGCCAGCAGCGCCCCTTCCTCTGGACAAGTGGAGTATGGCTACACCTTC. The V and J genes are TRBV7-9 and TRBJ1-2; tentative D call: TRBD1 (5 bases). CDR1 and CDR2 (germline): SEHNR, FQNEAQ (reference sequence). Deletions cut 5 bases from V and 5 bases from J, with 24 bases between. The CDR3 has 17 residues.

Comments on this clone: At one boundary the junction diverges from the germline segment, which might be a read error. V gene TRBV5-1 combines with J gene TRBJ1-4; 9 bases are a match to TRBD1. Germline assignment: CDR1 SGHRS and CDR2 YFSETQ. The CDR3 is 15 residues long. The CDR3 protein is CASCLDGTGTEKLFF. As DNA, the CDR3 is TGCGCCAGCTGCTTGGACGGGACAGGGACTGAAAAACTGTTTTTT.

This chain connects TRBV10-3 to TRBJ1-4, with TRBD1 matching over 7 bases. Per the germline V gene, CDR1 is ENHRY and CDR2 is SYGVKD. There are 14 residues in the CDR3. V shed 10 bases and J 2 bases; nucleotides not matched to a gene: 7. CDR3 in DNA: TGTGCCACCAGACCGGGACAGACTAATGAAAAACTGTTTTTT. It encodes CATRPGQTNEKLFF.

J is TRBJ1-2 and V is TRBV19; 8 nucleotides align to TRBD1. The CDR3 is 16 amino acids. Germline lookup yields CDR1 LNHDA and CDR2 SQIVND (reference sequence). The V and J ends lost 3 bases and 3 bases, in that order; junction bases with no gene match: 9. CDR3 in DNA: TGTGCCAGTAGTATGAACCAACAGGGGGGGTACTATGGCTACACCTTC. Amino acids: CASSMNQQGGYYGYTF.

The CDR3 nucleotides read TGTGCCACCAGCAGACAGGGGGTAGATCAGCCCCAGCATTTT. Its protein is CATSRQGVDQPQHF. This sequence joins TRBV15 and TRBJ1-5; 7 bases align to TRBD1. Looked up from germline, CDR1 is LNHNV and CDR2 is YYDKDF (reference sequence). V trimming: 2 bases; J trimming: 5 bases; junction bases outside the gene matches: 3. The CDR3 is made up of 14 amino acids.

CDR3 residues: CASSAPGQGSYNEQFF. The DNA for the CDR3 is TGTGCCAGCAGCGCACCGGGACAGGGGTCCTACAATGAGCAGTTCTTC. The chain has TRBV7-9 and TRBJ2-1, with 10 bases fitting TRBD1. The CDR3 runs 16 residues. Trimming at V came to 5 bases and at J to 1 base, leaving 5 bases not matched to a gene. Germline V gene lookup returns CDR1 SEHNR and CDR2 FQNEAQ (reference sequence).

This chain uses TRBV18 with TRBJ2-7, with 7 bases aligning to TRBD1. V lost 3 bases and J lost 2; bases outside the gene matches: 10. There are 16 residues in the CDR3. Per the germline V gene, CDR1 is KGHSH and CDR2 is LQKENI. The CDR3 sequence is CASSPRDRGITYEQYF. For the CDR3, the DNA is TGTGCCAGCTCACCTAGGGACAGAGGGATCACCTACGAGCAGTACTTC.

This chain uses TRBV15 with TRBJ2-5; no clear D. Germline V gives CDR1 LNHNV, CDR2 YYDKDF (reference sequence). Trimming pared 3 bases from V and 2 bases from J, leaving 7 bases between. This CDR3 spans 13 amino acids. DNA for the CDR3: TGTGCCACCAGCAGCCCCCAACAAGAGACCCAGTACTTC. Amino acids: CATSSPQQETQYF. The entire variable domain, with the rest obtained from reference TRBV15 and TRBJ2-5, is as follows: DAMVIQNPRYQVTQFGKPVTLSCSQTLNHNVMYWYQQKSSQAPKLLFHYYDKDFNNEADTPDNFQSRRPNTSFCFLDIRSPGLGDTAMYLCATSSPQQETQYFGPGTRLLVL.

The chain links TRBV15 to TRBJ2-5, with D perhaps matching TRBD1 (5 bases). CDR1 is LNHNV and CDR2 is YYDKDF in the germline V gene (reference sequence). The CDR3 is 17 amino acids. The ends were cut back, 1 base at V and 4 bases at J, with 19 bases in the middle. CDR3 nucleotide sequence: TGTGCCACCAGCAGAGTCGCGACAGTCTTAGGTTCAGAGACCCAGTACTTC. It encodes CATSRVATVLGSETQYF.

J is TRBJ2-2 and V is TRBV6-2 or TRBV6-3, with D possibly matching TRBD1 (7 bases). Germline V gene sequence: CDR1 MNHEY, CDR2 SVGEGT. The CDR3 length is 15 residues. Trimming took off 2 bases at V and 6 bases at J, with 13 bases between the two ends. This chain's CDR3 is CASSYARGAPGELFF. Written as DNA, the CDR3 is TGTGCCAGCAGTTACGCCAGGGGGGCACCCGGGGAGCTGTTTTTT.

The chain uses TRBV5-1 and TRBJ2-1, with 12 bases identical to TRBD1. Germline values: CDR1 SGHRS, CDR2 YFSETQ. The trim removed 6 bases at V and 7 bases at J, leaving 11 bases unmatched. There are 16 residues in the CDR3. The DNA for the CDR3 is TGCGCCAGCACCCAAGGGACAGGGGGCGTCCCTAATGAGCAGTTCTTC. Translating gives CASTQGTGGVPNEQFF.

Written as DNA, the CDR3 is TGTGCCAGCAGCCAAGCAGGGGCGGGCAATCAGCCCCAGCATTTT. Amino acid sequence: CASSQAGAGNQPQHF. V and J are TRBV3-1 (or the pseudogene TRBV3-2) and TRBJ1-5; D possibly corresponds to TRBD1 (6 bases). This CDR3 has 15 residues. The germline V gene has CDR1 LGHDT and CDR2 YNNKEL (reference sequence). Trimming took off 1 base at V and 2 bases at J, with 9 bases between the two ends.

CDR3 in DNA: TGTGCCACCAGCAGACTGGGACAGGGGGCTGTTGAAGCTTTCTTT. Translated, it gives CATSRLGQGAVEAFF. The chain joins TRBV15 to TRBJ1-1; TRBD1 agrees at 12 bases. In germline, CDR1 is LNHNV, CDR2 YYDKDF (reference sequence). Trimming at V came to 2 bases and at J to 7 bases, leaving 5 bases not matched to a gene. This CDR3 region has 15 residues.

The J gene is TRBJ2-7, the V gene TRBV2; D gene unclear. The germline gives CDR1 SNHLY, CDR2 FYNNEI. The V and J ends lost 0 bases and 4 bases respectively, with 7 bases between them. The CDR3 runs 13 residues. This chain's CDR3 is CASSEASLYEQYF. In nucleotides, the CDR3 is TGTGCCAGCAGTGAAGCGAGTTTATACGAGCAGTACTTC.

V usage is TRBV5-1 and J usage is TRBJ1-1; the match to TRBD1 covers 10 bases. This CDR3 has 16 residues. Losses at the gene ends were 3 bases for V and 3 bases for J; bases not matched to a gene: 8. Germline V gives CDR1 SGHRS, CDR2 YFSETQ. CDR3: CASSWIRDRGYTEAFF. The CDR3 bases are TGCGCCAGCAGCTGGATCCGGGACAGGGGATACACTGAAGCTTTCTTT. Using reference TRBV5-1 and TRBJ1-1 for the parts outside the CDR3, the full variable domain is KAGVTQTPRYLIKTRGQQVTLSCSPISGHRSVSWYQQTPGQGLQFLFEYFSETQRNKGNFPGRFSGRQFSNSRSEMNVSTLELGDSALYLCASSWIRDRGYTEAFFGQGTRLTVV.

V usage is TRBV5-1 and J usage is TRBJ2-7; D may be TRBD2 (5 bases). Trimming left V 2 bases short and J 3 bases short, with 12 bases between. Germline V lookup: CDR1 SGHRS, CDR2 YFSETQ. The CDR3 runs to 14 residues. DNA for the CDR3: TGCGCCAGCAGCTTCGGGGAGAGGTTCTACGAGCAGTACTTC. It is translated as CASSFGERFYEQYF.

This clone turned up a few times. The chain is built from TRBV7-8 and TRBJ1-1, with 10 bases lining up with TRBD1. V lost 5 bases, J lost 6 bases, and 12 bases stayed unmatched. The CDR3 totals 16 residues. Germline V CDR1 and CDR2: SGHVS, FQNEAQ. CDR3 loop: CASSPRQGALSPEAFF. CDR3 DNA: TGTGCCAGCAGCCCCCGACAGGGGGCGCTTTCCCCTGAAGCTTTCTTT.

This sequence joins TRBV15 and TRBJ1-4; D remains ambiguous. The germline V and J ends were trimmed by 3 bases and 8 bases, with 13 bases remaining between them. Germline assignment: CDR1 LNHNV and CDR2 YYDKDF (reference sequence). The CDR3 length is 14 residues. The CDR3 DNA sequence: TGTGCCACCAGCAGGGGCGAGGGTTCGGAAAAACTGTTTTTT. It is translated as CATSRGEGSEKLFF.

The genes are TRBV28 and TRBJ2-7; D may be TRBD2 (6 bases). The germline gives CDR1 MDHEN, CDR2 SYDVKM. This CDR3 is built from 14 residues. Between the trimmed V and J ends, which lost 7 bases and 7 bases, there was a span of 20 bases. As DNA, the CDR3 is TGTGCCAGCAAAATCTCGGGACTCTCGACGGAGCAGTACTTC. This codes for CASKISGLSTEQYF. Full variable domain (outside the CDR3, taken from reference TRBV28 and TRBJ2-7): DVKVTQSSRYLVKRTGEKVFLECVQDMDHENMFWYRQDPGLGLRLIYFSYDVKMKEKGDIPEGYSVSREKKERFSLILESASTNQTSMYLCASKISGLSTEQYFGPGTRLTVT.

CDR3 DNA: TGTGCCAGCTCACCAGGCGGCGGCGGAAACACCATATATTTT. This gives the protein CASSPGGGGNTIYF. V is TRBV18 and J is TRBJ1-3; D is ambiguous. The CDR3 is made up of 14 amino acids. Between the trimmed V and J ends, which lost 2 bases and 4 bases, there was a span of 9 bases. Germline-derived CDR1 and CDR2 are KGHSH and LQKENI.

A single count supports this clone. The chain couples TRBV5-4 to TRBJ1-4; 9 bases fit TRBD1. The CDR3 totals 14 residues. CDR1 SGHNT and CDR2 YYREEE come from the germline V gene (reference sequence). The trim removed 2 bases at V and 8 bases at J, leaving 4 bases unmatched. The CDR3 loop reads CASSLQGAQEKLFF. The DNA of the CDR3 is TGTGCCAGCAGCTTACAGGGGGCGCAGGAAAAACTGTTTTTT.

The rearrangement links TRBV6-5 to TRBJ2-5; tentatively, D is TRBD2 (7 bases). CDR3 length equals 14 residues. Trimming stripped 3 bases from V and 9 bases from J, with 17 bases between. CDR1 is MNHEY and CDR2 is SVGAGI in the germline V gene. The CDR3 here is CASSYRGGAQAQYF. The CDR3 DNA reads as TGTGCCAGCAGTTATAGGGGGGGGGCGCAGGCCCAGTACTTC.

The genes are TRBV30 and TRBJ1-1, with D perhaps TRBD1 (6 bases). V dropped 2 bases and J dropped 6 bases, with 13 bases sitting between them. Germline V gene lookup returns CDR1 GTSNPN and CDR2 SVGIG (reference sequence). The length of the CDR3 is 13 residues. The CDR3 DNA is TGTGCCTGGAGTACAGGGTCGACGGCTGAAGCTTTCTTT. Translation: CAWSTGSTAEAFF.

The genes are TRBV28 and TRBJ1-6; no reliable D call. The V gene lost 1 base and the J gene lost 10 bases, with 14 bases spanning the gap. Germline CDR1 reads MDHEN; CDR2 reads SYDVKM. CDR3 length equals 15 residues. DNA for the CDR3: TGTGCCAGCAGTTTATTTCCGGGTGGTCGCTCACCCCTCCACTTT. Translation gives CASSLFPGGRSPLHF.

This rearrangement joins TRBV15 to TRBJ1-1; maybe TRBD1 (5 bases). The V end lost 1 base, the J end lost 6 bases, and 9 bases lay between the germline ends. CDR1 is LNHNV and CDR2 is YYDKDF in the germline V gene (reference sequence). The CDR3 sequence is 13 residues long. CDR3 residues: CATSRGDSAEAFF. CDR3 coding DNA: TGTGCCACCAGCAGAGGAGACAGCGCTGAAGCTTTCTTT.

The gene calls are TRBV19 and TRBJ1-1, with 8 bases matching TRBD1. Losses at the gene ends were 2 bases for V and 0 bases for J; bases not matched to a gene: 2. The germline V gene encodes CDR1 LNHDA and CDR2 SQIVND (reference sequence). The CDR3 sequence is 15 residues long. The DNA for the CDR3 is TGTGCCAGTAGTATATCAGGGGGCATGAACACTGAAGCTTTCTTT. Translation: CASSISGGMNTEAFF.